These T cell receptor beta chains were read from a single sample in a study of blood T cells in healthy people across ages. TCRdb analysed the 5' RACE reads with MiXCR anew, one entry per CDR3 protein. The data show around 1,600,000 distinct CDR3 sequences, less than 45% seen once. Material: blood. These receptors were obtained from a woman aged 18-30 years in good health. The CDR3 runs from the conserved cysteine through the conserved F or W. D genes are given only for firm matches. A clone size is listed for some rows: how often the clone was seen (once, few, many), or a class if it is expanded.

v_call,j_call,clone_size,d_call,cdr3_nt,cdr3_aa
TRBV29-1,TRBJ2-1,-,-,TGCAGCGTTGCGTGGCAGGGCTCCTACAATGAGCAGTTCTTC,CSVAWQGSYNEQFF
TRBV21-1,TRBJ1-2,-,-,TGTGCCAGCAGCCCCCGCAGGGGGGCTATGAACTATGGCTACACCTTC,CASSPRRGAMNYGYTF
TRBV7-9,TRBJ1-1,-,TRBD1,TGTGCCAGCAGCGACCCAGGGGGGATCACTGAAGCTTTCTTT,CASSDPGGITEAFF
TRBV4-1,TRBJ1-2,few,-,TGCGCCAGCAGACTAGGACCGGGGCGGAAGAGTGATGGCTACACCTTC,CASRLGPGRKSDGYTF
TRBV30,TRBJ1-1,-,-,TGTGCCTGGGGACGAGGGAACACTGAAGCTTTCTTT,CAWGRGNTEAFF
TRBV28,TRBJ2-3,few,-,-,CASSSSTGSRSDTQYF
TRBV7-6,TRBJ1-2,-,-,TGTGCCAGCAGCTTAATCTCAGGGGATCCTAACTATGGCTACACCTTC,CASSLISGDPNYGYTF
TRBV27,TRBJ2-1,few,TRBD1,TGTGCCAGCAGTCGACAGGGGCACAATGAGCAGTTCTTC,CASSRQGHNEQFF
TRBV20-1,TRBJ2-1,-,TRBD2,TGCAGTGCTAGCGGCGGGGGACTAGCGGGCTACAATGAGCAGTTCTTC,CSASGGGLAGYNEQFF
TRBV6-1,TRBJ2-2,-,-,TGTGCCAGCAGTCTGGGGGGACACTTGAACACCGGGGAGCTGTTTTTT,CASSLGGHLNTGELFF
TRBV6-2/TRBV6-3,TRBJ2-5,-,TRBD2,TGTGCCAGCAGTTACTCGACGGTAGCGGGGGGTTACGGGGGGCAGTACTTC,CASSYSTVAGGYGGQYF
TRBV11-1,TRBJ2-1,-,TRBD1,TGTGCCAGCAGCGTGGACAGGGGGCCGGACAATGAGCAGTTCTTC,CASSVDRGPDNEQFF
TRBV12-3/TRBV12-4,TRBJ2-1,few,TRBD2,TGTGCCAGTAGTCAGACTAGCGGGAGGACTGATGAGCAGTTCTTC,CASSQTSGRTDEQFF
TRBV7-2,TRBJ2-1,-,TRBD1,TGTGCCAGCAGCTTTACAGGGGGCTTTTACAATGAGCAGTTCTTC,CASSFTGGFYNEQFF
TRBV7-2,TRBJ2-1,-,TRBD2,TGTGCCAGCAGCCCGGGGACTAGCTGGGGGTACAATGAGCAGTTCTTC,CASSPGTSWGYNEQFF
TRBV7-8,TRBJ1-2,-,-,TGTGCCAGCAGCTTAAAGCGGTCCAGGGTTGGCTACACCTTC,CASSLKRSRVGYTF
TRBV20-1,TRBJ1-5,few,TRBD1,TGCAGTGCTCCAAGGGACAGGGCGCAGCCCCAGCATTTT,CSAPRDRAQPQHF
TRBV27,TRBJ1-4,-,TRBD1,TGTGCCAGCAGTTGGGGGACAGCTAATGAAAAACTGTTTTTT,CASSWGTANEKLFF
TRBV11-2,TRBJ2-1,-,TRBD2,TGTGCCAGCAGCTTAGTAGCGGGGGGTTTCCATGAGCAGTTCTTC,CASSLVAGGFHEQFF
TRBV7-8,TRBJ1-2,many,-,TGTGCCAGCAGCTTAGGGGCTTGGGACTATGGCTACACCTTC,CASSLGAWDYGYTF
TRBV20-1,TRBJ2-7,-,-,TGCAGTGCTAGCGGTCTAAGCTCCTACGAGCAGTACTTC,CSASGLSSYEQYF
TRBV9,TRBJ2-7,once,TRBD2,TGTGCCAGCAGCGTAGGGAGCGGGAGGGCCTACGAGCAGTACTTC,CASSVGSGRAYEQYF
TRBV20-1,TRBJ2-7,-,TRBD1,TGCAGTGCACTCCTCAGGGGGCGTAACAGCAATGAGCAGTACTTC,CSALLRGRNSNEQYF
TRBV15,TRBJ1-4,few,TRBD1,TGTGCCACCAGCATACAACAGGGGGCGGTTGAAAAACTGTTTTTT,CATSIQQGAVEKLFF
TRBV20-1,TRBJ2-3,-,-,TGCAGTGCTAGCGGGCTTACAGATACGCAGTATTTT,CSASGLTDTQYF
TRBV10-3,TRBJ2-3,few,-,TGTGCCATCAGTGAGTCCGCGGTTAGCACAGATACGCAGTATTTT,CAISESAVSTDTQYF
TRBV6-2/TRBV6-3,TRBJ2-5,-,TRBD1,TGTGCCAGCAGTTCACACGATAGGACAGGCTTGGAGACCCAGTACTTC,CASSSHDRTGLETQYF
TRBV6-2/TRBV6-3,TRBJ1-2,-,-,TGTGCCAGCAGTTTCCGGACGGATGGCTACACCTTC,CASSFRTDGYTF
TRBV5-1,TRBJ2-3,-,TRBD2,TGCGCCAGCAGCTTGAGGCCTAGCGGGTTCACAGATACGCAGTATTTT,CASSLRPSGFTDTQYF
TRBV6-1,TRBJ2-7,once,TRBD2,TGTGCCGGTAGCCCGACTAGCGATGAGCAGTACTTC,CAGSPTSDEQYF
TRBV12-3/TRBV12-4,TRBJ2-7,-,-,TGTGCCAGCAGTACGGGACTCCTTACCTGCGAGCAGTACTTC,CASSTGLLTCEQYF
TRBV9,TRBJ1-2,-,-,TGTGCCAGCAGCGAGTCCGGGGGCGGGCTTAACTATGGCTACACCTTC,CASSESGGGLNYGYTF
TRBV18,TRBJ2-1,-,TRBD2,TGTGCCAGCTCACCACCAGGGACTAGCGGGACTAGCTCCTACAATGAGCAGTTCTTC,CASSPPGTSGTSSYNEQFF
TRBV27,TRBJ2-1,-,-,TGTGCCATCATAGAAGGGGGGCTACGTGAGCAGTTCTTC,CAIIEGGLREQFF
TRBV6-2/TRBV6-3,TRBJ2-3,-,-,TGTGCCAGCAGTTACCGGGTTGTCACAGATACGCAGTATTTT,CASSYRVVTDTQYF
TRBV12-3/TRBV12-4,TRBJ2-1,few,-,TGTGCCAGCACCCAGCGAAGGGGGGGGAATGAGCAGTTCTTC,CASTQRRGGNEQFF
TRBV9,TRBJ2-2,-,TRBD2,TGTGCCAGCAGCGTAGAACTAGCGGGAGTCCACAACGGGGAGCTGTTTTTT,CASSVELAGVHNGELFF
TRBV29-1,TRBJ1-2,-,-,TGCAGCGTTCCTCGGGGGGGGAGCAACTATGGCTACACCTTC,CSVPRGGSNYGYTF
TRBV27,TRBJ1-5,-,-,TGTGCCAGCAGTCCCGCAAGTCTATCCCTTCGGCAGCCCCAGCATTTT,CASSPASLSLRQPQHF
TRBV12-3/TRBV12-4,TRBJ2-5,few,-,TGTGCCAGCAGTTTTAGGGGGGCCAAACAAGAGACCCAGTACTTC,CASSFRGAKQETQYF
TRBV12-3/TRBV12-4,TRBJ1-2,few,-,TGTGCCAGCAGCCCAGGGTTTCACTATGGCTACACCTTC,CASSPGFHYGYTF
TRBV4-3,TRBJ1-4,-,-,TGCGCCAGCAGCCAAGGCCCAGGGTTGGCTAATGAAAAACTGTTTTTT,CASSQGPGLANEKLFF
TRBV4-1,TRBJ1-2,-,-,TGCGCCAGCAGCCGCAGGGAGGTCAACTATGGCTACACCTTC,CASSRREVNYGYTF
TRBV29-1,TRBJ2-7,-,-,TGCAGCGTTGGATCCCGTTACGAGCAGTACTTC,CSVGSRYEQYF
TRBV18,TRBJ2-3,-,TRBD2,TGTGCCAGCTCACCAGTAGCGGGAAGAGATACGCAGTATTTT,CASSPVAGRDTQYF
TRBV29-1,TRBJ2-3,-,-,TGCAGCGCCAGTGTCGGTTCCACAGATACGCAGTATTTT,CSASVGSTDTQYF
TRBV7-9,TRBJ2-7,-,-,TGTGCCAGCTCCAAGCTTGCGGTGTCCCCGTGGGGCTACGAGCAGTACTTC,CASSKLAVSPWGYEQYF
TRBV7-2,TRBJ1-1,-,-,TGTGCCAGCAGCCGGCGGGTGGAGAACACTGAAGCTTTCTTT,CASSRRVENTEAFF
TRBV16,TRBJ1-2,-,TRBD1,TGTGCCAGCAGCCAATTTCGGAAACACAGGGGCGAACGGAGCTATGGCTACACCTTC,CASSQFRKHRGERSYGYTF